Shown below are 24 T cell receptor beta chains from a single sample sequenced in a study of blood T cells in healthy people across ages (dated by TCRdb to the mid-2010s). Library creation used 5' RACE. Reads for this sample came from an Illumina HiSeq 2500. A second PCR of 7 to 11 cycles was performed with a sample-barcoded 5' primer and a J-beta primer mix. The public sequencing data were trimmed at Q25 with fastp and processed into clonotypes with MiXCR by TCRdb, which kept only in-frame beta chains. Rows with one shared CDR3 protein collapse into an entry with the most common genes and DNA. In this sample the table shows around 870,000 distinct CDR3 sequences, more than 25% of which occur a single time. The ten largest clones take up 15% to 20% of the sample. Sequenced sample: blood. These receptors came from a woman of 80 years or more in good health.

This rearrangement joins TRBV12-3 or TRBV12-4 to TRBJ2-2; tentatively, D is TRBD1 (5 bases). The V gene lost 6 bases and the J gene lost 7 bases, with 18 bases spanning the gap. The CDR3 sequence is 15 residues long. The CDR3 sequence: CASSSRLLGHGELFF. The DNA of the CDR3 is TGTGCCAGCAGCTCAAGGTTGTTGGGGCACGGGGAGCTGTTTTTT.

This clonotype was recorded a few times. The V gene is TRBV29-1, the J gene TRBJ2-1; 13 nucleotides agree with TRBD2. CDR3 size: 18 residues. J was trimmed by 0 bases and V by 3 bases; bases with no gene match: 8. Germline CDR1 is SQVTM and CDR2 is ANQGSEA. The DNA for the CDR3 is TGCAGCGTTGACCACCGGACTAGCGGGGGTGACTCCTACAATGAGCAGTTCTTC. This sequence encodes CSVDHRTSGGDSYNEQFF.

This clonotype was counted only a few times. V is TRBV20-1 and J is TRBJ1-2; unclear D gene. CDR1 is DFQATT, CDR2 SNEGSKA, per germline (reference sequence). Trimming cost V 5 bases and J 0 bases, with 16 bases left between them. This CDR3 region has 15 residues. This chain's CDR3 is CSASDAGTTNYGYTF. In nucleotides, the CDR3 is TGCAGTGCTTCCGACGCTGGTACTACTAACTATGGCTACACCTTC.

In this sample, this clonotype turned up many times. V usage is TRBV18 and J usage is TRBJ1-5; no reliable D call. Deletions cut 1 base from V and 7 bases from J, with 11 bases between. In germline, CDR1 is KGHSH, CDR2 LQKENI. This CDR3 has 14 amino acids. CDR3 bases: TGTGCCAGCTCACCACGTAGCTCTCAACAGCCCCAGCATTTT. Residues: CASSPRSSQQPQHF.

This clonotype appeared many times. The rearrangement links TRBV11-2 to TRBJ1-4; D unclear. This CDR3 is 13 amino acids long. The V end was cut by 4 bases, the J end by 8 bases, with 11 bases between. Germline CDR1 SGHAT, CDR2 FQNNGV. CDR3 DNA sequence: TGTGCCAGCAGCTCTCCCCGTTCCGAAAAACTGTTTTTT. This sequence encodes CASSSPRSEKLFF.

This clonotype was observed a handful of times. This chain's CDR3 is CASSGTSGGPGELFF. CDR3 nucleotides: TGTGCCAGCAGCGGGACTAGCGGGGGGCCCGGGGAGCTGTTTTTT. The gene calls are TRBV7-9 and TRBJ2-2; 15 bases agree with TRBD2. CDR1 and CDR2 (germline): SEHNR, FQNEAQ (reference sequence). The CDR3 covers 15 residues. Trimming removed 5 bases from V and 6 bases from J; junction bases left unmatched: 1.

This clonotype turned up a few times. The chain employs TRBV7-3 and TRBJ2-3, with 7 bases matching TRBD2. The CDR3 consists of 14 residues. With V trimmed by 6 bases and J by 4 bases, 7 bases remained unmatched. CDR1 is SGHTA, CDR2 FQGTGA, per germline. The CDR3 nucleotides read TGTGCCAGCAGTCTCGGACTAGATCCAGATACGCAGTATTTT. Protein sequence: CASSLGLDPDTQYF.

This clonotype was counted at least ten times. The genes are TRBV7-2 and TRBJ2-5; 8 bases align to TRBD1. With V trimmed by 1 base and J by 4 bases, 11 bases remained unmatched. From germline, CDR1 is SGHTA and CDR2 FQGNSA. The CDR3 spans 17 residues. The CDR3 bases are TGTGCCAGCAGCTTAGGGAGGGGGACAGGAGGGGGAGAGACCCAGTACTTC. This sequence encodes CASSLGRGTGGGETQYF.

This clonotype occurred many times. The rearrangement joins TRBV3-1 to TRBJ2-5; D is tentatively TRBD1 or TRBD2 (5 bases each). This CDR3 comprises 15 residues. CDR1 and CDR2 from the germline V gene are LGHDT and YNNKEL (reference sequence). Deletions cut 1 base from V and 4 bases from J, with 13 bases between. Written as DNA, the CDR3 is TGTGCCAGCAGCCAAGTAACAGGTGGAGGAGAGACCCAGTACTTC. Amino acids: CASSQVTGGGETQYF.

A word on this clonotype: A much larger clone differs by one base, so this may be a read error. The chain couples TRBV7-2 to TRBJ1-2, with a weak D call TRBD1 (5 bases). The CDR3 spans 15 residues. The germline gives CDR1 SGHTA, CDR2 FQGNSA. The CDR3 reads CASSDYMGGIYGYIF. The CDR3 DNA reads TGTGCCAGCAGTGACTACATGGGGGGGATCTATGGCTACATCTTC.

J is TRBJ1-5 and V is TRBV7-2, with no clear D. The CDR3 extends over 15 amino acids. Germline V gives CDR1 SGHTA, CDR2 FQGNSA. With 2 bases removed from V and 3 bases from J, the gap between germline ends came to 11 bases. This chain's CDR3 is CASSLFRGDNQPQHF. The CDR3 DNA reads as TGTGCCAGCAGCTTATTCCGGGGTGACAATCAGCCCCAGCATTTT.

In the case of this clonotype: A much larger clone lies one base from this, so it may be a read error. The J gene is TRBJ1-5, the V gene TRBV7-2; weak D call: TRBD1 (5 bases). Per germline, CDR1 SGHTA and CDR2 FQGNSA. This CDR3 comprises 14 residues. The CDR3 DNA is TGTGCCGGCAGCTTCCAGGGCTACAATCAGCCCCAGCATTTT. Its protein product is CAGSFQGYNQPQHF.

This clonotype appeared a few times. The chain carries TRBV28 and TRBJ1-5; no firm D call. V gave up 5 bases and J gave up 5 bases, with 16 bases separating them. The CDR3 is 15 residues long. Germline assignment: CDR1 MDHEN and CDR2 SYDVKM. The CDR3 protein is CASSILSPPDQPQHF. CDR3 nucleotides: TGTGCCAGCAGTATCTTATCCCCCCCGGATCAGCCCCAGCATTTT.

This clonotype has a count of ten or more. The chain combines TRBV11-2 with TRBJ2-3; D may be TRBD1 (5 bases). CDR1 SGHAT and CDR2 FQNNGV come from the germline V gene. The CDR3 has 19 residues. Trimming cost V 1 base and J 2 bases, with 22 bases left between them. The DNA for the CDR3 is TGTGCCAGCAGCTTAGGACAGAGGAGCTTTAAAGGGTTCACAGATACGCAGTATTTT. Its translation is CASSLGQRSFKGFTDTQYF.

A word on this clonotype: The junction differs from germline at one of its ends, possibly a read error. The chain employs TRBV3-1 and TRBJ2-2, with D tentatively TRBD2 (7 bases). The CDR3 has 15 residues. Germline lookup yields CDR1 LGHDT and CDR2 YNNKEL (reference sequence). The CDR3 reads CAGSHGGQYTGELFF. In DNA, the CDR3 is TGTGCCGGCAGCCACGGGGGGCAGTACACCGGGGAGCTGTTTTTT.

This clonotype was seen repeatedly, ten times or more. The chain has TRBV7-2 and TRBJ1-5; D call uncertain. CDR1 is SGHTA and CDR2 is FQGNSA in the germline V gene. V was clipped by 1 base and J by 3 bases, with 10 bases between them. CDR3 length equals 15 residues. CDR3 sequence reads: CASSLGQVYNQPQHF. Here the CDR3 DNA reads TGTGCCAGCAGCTTAGGCCAGGTCTACAATCAGCCCCAGCATTTT.

This clonotype has more than one count but fewer than ten. This may stem from a read error, because a much larger clone lies one nucleotide away. The V call is TRBV5-1, the J call TRBJ2-7, with 16 bases aligning to TRBD2. Germline-derived CDR1 and CDR2 are SGHRS and YFSETQ. The CDR3 runs to 18 residues. This chain's CDR3 is CVSSLGPGLAGGSYEQYF. CDR3 bases: TGCGTCAGCAGCTTGGGCCCGGGACTAGCGGGGGGGTCCTACGAGCAGTACTTC.

Only a few counts were recorded for this clonotype. A read error may be the cause here, since a much bigger clone is one base away. The rearrangement joins TRBV7-2 to TRBJ1-6; D remains unclear. This CDR3 contains 15 residues. The germline gives CDR1 SGHTA, CDR2 FQGNSA. The CDR3 DNA follows: TGTGCCAGCAGCTTAGCGTGGGGTCAGGATTCACCCCCCCACTTT. Translating gives CASSLAWGQDSPPHF.

Note on this clonotype: Just one base apart from a much larger clone, this may be a read error. This chain joins TRBV5-1 and TRBJ1-2, with TRBD1 matching over 7 bases. The V and J ends lost 7 bases and 4 bases, in that order; junction bases with no gene match: 10. The CDR3 length is 14 residues. The germline CDR1 and CDR2 sequences are SGHRS and YFSETQ. The CDR3 reads CASGTGQTTYGYTF. The CDR3 region has the DNA TGCGCCAGCGGCACGGGACAGACAACCTATGGCTACACCTTC.

This clonotype has ten or more counts. V usage is TRBV21-1 and J usage is TRBJ1-2. TRBV21-1 is listed as a pseudogene. The CDR3 spans 14 residues. The CDR3 sequence is CASSKVPIYYGYTF. CDR3 nucleotides: TGTGCCAGCAGCAAAGTTCCGATTTACTATGGCTACACCTTC.

Regarding this clonotype: A read error may explain this, as a much larger clone is one base away. The chain joins TRBV20-1 to TRBJ1-2, with D maybe TRBD1 (5 bases). CDR3 length: 12 residues. Per germline, CDR1 DFQATT and CDR2 SNEGSKA (reference sequence). CDR3 sequence reads: CRALPGGEGYTF. CDR3 DNA: TGCAGGGCTCTTCCTGGGGGGGAAGGCTACACCTTC.

Concerning this clonotype: Germline is not matched at one junction end, which may reflect a read error. The CDR3, as DNA: TGCAGTGCCGGGACTAGCGGGAGGACAGATACGCGGTATTTT. Translated: CSAGTSGRTDTRYF. The rearrangement joins TRBV20-1 to TRBJ2-3; 15 bases align to TRBD2. Germline V gene data show CDR1 as DFQATT and CDR2 as SNEGSKA (reference sequence). The length of the CDR3 is 14 residues.

This clonotype appeared a few times. The rearrangement uses TRBV7-2 and TRBJ1-3; the D gene is possibly TRBD1 (6 bases). Germline V CDR1 and CDR2: SGHTA, FQGNSA. V dropped 5 bases and J dropped 0 bases, with 8 bases sitting between them. This CDR3 is built from 14 residues. In DNA form, the CDR3 reads TGTGCCAGCAGCCAACAGGGCTCTGGAAACACCATATATTTT. Protein: CASSQQGSGNTIYF.

Comments on this clonotype: This clone may be a read error of a much larger clone one base away. The genes are TRBV7-2 and TRBJ2-3; D is uncertain. V lost 1 base to trimming and J lost 10 bases, with 9 bases between them. The CDR3 is 12 amino acids. The V gene's germline CDR1 is SGHTA and CDR2 FQGNSA. The CDR3 DNA sequence: TGTACCAGCAGCTTAGGGGTTATGCCGCAGTATTTT. Translating it yields CTSSLGVMPQYF.